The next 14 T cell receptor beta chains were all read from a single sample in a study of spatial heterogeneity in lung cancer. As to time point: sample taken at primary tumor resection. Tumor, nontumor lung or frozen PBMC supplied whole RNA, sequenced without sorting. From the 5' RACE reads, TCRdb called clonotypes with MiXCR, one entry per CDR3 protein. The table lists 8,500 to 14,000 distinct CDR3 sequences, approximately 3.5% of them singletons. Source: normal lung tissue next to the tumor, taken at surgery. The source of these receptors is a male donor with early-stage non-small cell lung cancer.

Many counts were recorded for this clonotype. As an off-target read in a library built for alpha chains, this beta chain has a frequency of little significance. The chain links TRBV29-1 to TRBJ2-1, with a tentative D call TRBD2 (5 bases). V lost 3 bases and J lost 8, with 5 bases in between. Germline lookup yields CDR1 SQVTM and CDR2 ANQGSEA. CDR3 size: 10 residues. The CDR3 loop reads CSVEEDEQFF. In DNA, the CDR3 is TGCAGCGTTGAGGAGGATGAGCAGTTCTTC.

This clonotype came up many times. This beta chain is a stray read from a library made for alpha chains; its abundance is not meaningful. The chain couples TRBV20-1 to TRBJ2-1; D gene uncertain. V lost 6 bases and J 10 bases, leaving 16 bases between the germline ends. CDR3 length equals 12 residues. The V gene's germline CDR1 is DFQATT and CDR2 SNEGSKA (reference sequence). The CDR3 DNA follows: TGCAGTGCCTCCCCGAGGACGGCCGAGCAGTTCTTC. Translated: CSASPRTAEQFF.

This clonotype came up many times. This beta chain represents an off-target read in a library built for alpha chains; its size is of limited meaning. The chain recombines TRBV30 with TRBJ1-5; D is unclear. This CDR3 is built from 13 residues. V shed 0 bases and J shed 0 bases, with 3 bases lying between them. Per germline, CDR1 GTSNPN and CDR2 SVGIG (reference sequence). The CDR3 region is CAWSVYSNQPQHF. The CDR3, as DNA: TGTGCCTGGAGTGTCTATAGCAATCAGCCCCAGCATTTT.

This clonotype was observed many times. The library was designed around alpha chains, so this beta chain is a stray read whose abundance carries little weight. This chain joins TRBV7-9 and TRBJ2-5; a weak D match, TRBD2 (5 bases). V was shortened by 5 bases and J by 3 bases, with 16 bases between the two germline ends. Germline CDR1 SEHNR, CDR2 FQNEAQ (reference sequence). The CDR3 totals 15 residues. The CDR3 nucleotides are TGTGCCAGCAGCACCAGTCGGACGGGAAAAGAGACCCAGTACTTC. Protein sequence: CASSTSRTGKETQYF.

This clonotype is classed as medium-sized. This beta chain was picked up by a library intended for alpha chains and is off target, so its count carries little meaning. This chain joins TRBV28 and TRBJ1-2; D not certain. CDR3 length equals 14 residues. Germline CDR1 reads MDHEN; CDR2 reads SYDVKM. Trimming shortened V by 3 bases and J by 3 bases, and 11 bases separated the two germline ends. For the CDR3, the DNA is TGTGCCAGCAGTTTCTTGGGAACGGACTATGGCTACACCTTC. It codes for CASSFLGTDYGYTF.

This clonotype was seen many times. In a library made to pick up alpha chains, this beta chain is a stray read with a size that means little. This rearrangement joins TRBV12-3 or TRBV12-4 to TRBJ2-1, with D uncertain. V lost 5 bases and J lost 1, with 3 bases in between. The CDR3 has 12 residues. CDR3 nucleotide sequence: TGTGCCAGCAGTGAGTCCTACAATGAGCAGTTCTTC. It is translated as CASSESYNEQFF.

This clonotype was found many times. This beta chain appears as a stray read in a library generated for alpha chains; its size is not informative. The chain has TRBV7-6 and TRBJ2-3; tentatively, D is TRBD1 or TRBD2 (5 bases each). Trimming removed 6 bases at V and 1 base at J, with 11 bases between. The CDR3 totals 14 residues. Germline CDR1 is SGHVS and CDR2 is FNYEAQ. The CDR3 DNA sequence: TGTGCCAGCAGTTCCCAGGGAGGCACAGATACGCAGTATTTT. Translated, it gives CASSSQGGTDTQYF. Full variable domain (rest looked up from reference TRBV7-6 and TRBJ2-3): GAGVSQSPRYKVTKRGQDVALRCDPISGHVSLYWYRQALGQGPEFLTYFNYEAQQDKSGLPNDRFSAERPEGSISTLTIQRTEQRDSAMYRCASSSQGGTDTQYFGPGTRLTVL.

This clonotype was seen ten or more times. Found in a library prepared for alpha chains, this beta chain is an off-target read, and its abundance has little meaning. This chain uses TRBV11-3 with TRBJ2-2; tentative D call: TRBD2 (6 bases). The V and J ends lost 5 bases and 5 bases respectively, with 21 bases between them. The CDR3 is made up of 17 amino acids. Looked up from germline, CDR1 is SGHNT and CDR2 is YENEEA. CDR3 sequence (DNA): TGTGCCAGCAGCCCCCCGACGCCGGGGAGGAGGACCGGGGAGCTGTTTTTT. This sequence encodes CASSPPTPGRRTGELFF.

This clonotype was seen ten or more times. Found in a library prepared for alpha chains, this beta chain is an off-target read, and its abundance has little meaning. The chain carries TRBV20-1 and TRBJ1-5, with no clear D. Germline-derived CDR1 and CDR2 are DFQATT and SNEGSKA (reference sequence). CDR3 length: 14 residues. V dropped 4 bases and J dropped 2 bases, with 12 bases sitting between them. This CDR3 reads CSAKVGSGNQPQHF. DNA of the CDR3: TGCAGTGCTAAGGTTGGGTCTGGCAATCAGCCCCAGCATTTT.

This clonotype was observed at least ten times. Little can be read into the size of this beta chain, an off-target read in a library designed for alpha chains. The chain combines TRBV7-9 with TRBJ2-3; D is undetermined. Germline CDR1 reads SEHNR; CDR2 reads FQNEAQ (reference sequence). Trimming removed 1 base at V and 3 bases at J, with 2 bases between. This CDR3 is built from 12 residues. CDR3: CASSLGTDTQYF. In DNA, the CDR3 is TGTGCCAGCAGCTTAGGAACAGATACGCAGTATTTT.

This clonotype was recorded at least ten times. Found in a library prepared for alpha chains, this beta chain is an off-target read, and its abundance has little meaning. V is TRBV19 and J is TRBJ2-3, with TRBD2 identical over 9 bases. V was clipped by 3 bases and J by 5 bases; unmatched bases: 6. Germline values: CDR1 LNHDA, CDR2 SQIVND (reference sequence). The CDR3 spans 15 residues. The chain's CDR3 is CASSMISGRVDTQYF. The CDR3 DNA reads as TGTGCCAGTAGTATGATTAGCGGGAGAGTAGATACGCAGTATTTT.

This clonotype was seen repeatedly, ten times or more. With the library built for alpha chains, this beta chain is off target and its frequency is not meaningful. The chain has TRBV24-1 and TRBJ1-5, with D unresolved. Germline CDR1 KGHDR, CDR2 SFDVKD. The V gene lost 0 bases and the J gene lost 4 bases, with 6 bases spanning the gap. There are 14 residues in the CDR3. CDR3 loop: CATSDLNGNQPQHF. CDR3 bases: TGTGCCACCAGTGATTTGAACGGGAATCAGCCCCAGCATTTT.

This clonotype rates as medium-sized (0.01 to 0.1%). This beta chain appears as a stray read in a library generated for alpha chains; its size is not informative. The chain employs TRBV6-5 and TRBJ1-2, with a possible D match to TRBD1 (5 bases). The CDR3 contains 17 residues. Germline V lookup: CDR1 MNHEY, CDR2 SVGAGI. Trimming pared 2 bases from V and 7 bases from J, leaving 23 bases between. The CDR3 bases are TGTGCCAGCAGTTACGGGAGAAAAGCGGGACCCGGAGCTGGCTACACCTTC. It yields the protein CASSYGRKAGPGAGYTF.

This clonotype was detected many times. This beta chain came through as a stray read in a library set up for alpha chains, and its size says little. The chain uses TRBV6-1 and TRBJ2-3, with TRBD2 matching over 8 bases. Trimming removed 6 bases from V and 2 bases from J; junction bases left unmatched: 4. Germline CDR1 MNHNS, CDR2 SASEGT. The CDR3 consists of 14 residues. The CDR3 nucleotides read TGTGCCAGCAGAGCGGGAGCTATCACAGATACGCAGTATTTT. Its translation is CASRAGAITDTQYF.